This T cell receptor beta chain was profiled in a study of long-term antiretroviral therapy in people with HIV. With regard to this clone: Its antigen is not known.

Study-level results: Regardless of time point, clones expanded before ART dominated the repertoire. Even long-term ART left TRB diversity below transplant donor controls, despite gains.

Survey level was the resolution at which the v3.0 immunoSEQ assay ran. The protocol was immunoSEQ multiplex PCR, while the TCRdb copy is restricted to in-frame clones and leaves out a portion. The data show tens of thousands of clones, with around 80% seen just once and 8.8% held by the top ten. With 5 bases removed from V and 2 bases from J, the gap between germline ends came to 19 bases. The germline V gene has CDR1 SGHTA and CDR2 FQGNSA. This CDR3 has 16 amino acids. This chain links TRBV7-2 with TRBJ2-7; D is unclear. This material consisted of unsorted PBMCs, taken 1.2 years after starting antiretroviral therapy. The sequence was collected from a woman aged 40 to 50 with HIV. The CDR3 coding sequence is TGTGCCAGCAGCCTCACACCGGGCCCCACAACCTACGAGCAGTACTTC. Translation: CASSLTPGPTTYEQYF.